The 24 T cell receptor beta chains in this list originate from one sample, sequenced in a study of blood T cell repertoires in COVID-19. Assay: immunoSEQ multiplex PCR; the TCRdb copy retains only in-frame clones and omits some. The table shows around 130,000 clones, with just under 90% occurring only once. What was sequenced was peripheral blood. These TCRs come from a woman between 45 and 60 years old with acute or convalescent COVID-19.

This clone was recorded a few times. The chain carries TRBV11-3 and TRBJ2-2, with D unresolved. This CDR3 is built from 13 residues. The V and J ends lost 0 bases and 6 bases respectively, with 5 bases between them. Germline values: CDR1 SGHNT, CDR2 YENEEA. The CDR3 is CASSLDRAGELFF. The DNA of the CDR3 is TGTGCCAGCAGCTTAGATCGGGCCGGGGAGCTGTTTTTT.

A word on this clone: The junction departs from the called germline gene at one end, perhaps through a read error. The chain is built from TRBV6-5 and TRBJ1-5, with a possible D match to TRBD1 (5 bases). CDR1 and CDR2 (germline): MNHEY, SVGAGI. The CDR3 has 14 residues. CDR3 protein: CASTYTGSGQPQHF. In nucleotides, the CDR3 is TGTGCCAGCACTTACACAGGTAGCGGACAGCCCCAGCATTTT.

This rearrangement joins TRBV29-1 to TRBJ2-7; possibly TRBD2 for D (6 bases). Trimming stripped 4 bases from V and 0 bases from J, with 16 bases between. CDR1 and CDR2 from the germline V gene are SQVTM and ANQGSEA. The CDR3 loop spans 15 amino acids. CDR3 loop: CSVGPGLKGSYEQYF. Here the CDR3 DNA reads TGCAGCGTTGGACCGGGACTGAAGGGCTCCTACGAGCAGTACTTC.

The V gene is TRBV18, the J gene TRBJ1-5; the D gene is possibly TRBD1 (6 bases). The germline V gene encodes CDR1 KGHSH and CDR2 LQKENI. The ends were cut back, 1 base at V and 5 bases at J, with 6 bases in the middle. The CDR3 loop spans 13 amino acids. The DNA of the CDR3 is TGTGCCAGCTCACCACAGGGGGATCAGCCCCAGCATTTT. This codes for CASSPQGDQPQHF.

The genes are TRBV19 and TRBJ1-1; 9 bases are a match to TRBD1. The CDR3 has 16 amino acids. Germline CDR1 and CDR2: LNHDA and SQIVND (reference sequence). J gave up 1 base and V 3 bases, and 6 bases lay outside the gene matches. The CDR3 DNA follows: TGTGCCAGTAGTATGGGGGACAGGGCGGGGAACACTGAAGCTTTCTTT. Translated: CASSMGDRAGNTEAFF.

Only one count was recorded for this clone. The CDR3 region is CASSPGQSNEKLFF. The CDR3 DNA reads as TGTGCCAGCAGCCCAGGACAGAGTAATGAAAAACTGTTTTTT. The chain is built from TRBV9 and TRBJ1-4; a possible D gene is TRBD1 (6 bases). The germline V gene encodes CDR1 SGDLS and CDR2 YYNGEE. This CDR3 is built from 14 residues. V was trimmed by 4 bases and J by 4 bases, leaving 11 bases between them.

V and J are TRBV7-9 and TRBJ1-2; D perhaps matches TRBD1 (6 bases). Trimming shortened V by 3 bases and J by 7 bases, and 15 bases separated the two germline ends. The CDR3 contains 14 residues. Per the germline V gene, CDR1 is SEHNR and CDR2 is FQNEAQ (reference sequence). The CDR3 region is CASSFQGTSFGYTF. As DNA, the CDR3 is TGTGCCAGCAGCTTTCAGGGGACCTCATTTGGCTACACCTTC. Full variable domain (rest looked up from reference TRBV7-9 and TRBJ1-2): DTGVSQNPRHKITKRGQNVTFRCDPISEHNRLYWYRQTLGQGPEFLTYFQNEAQLEKSRLLSDRFSAERPKGSFSTLEIQRTEQGDSAMYLCASSFQGTSFGYTFGSGTRLTVV.

The sample holds one count of this clone. The rearrangement joins TRBV7-3 to TRBJ2-2; 9 positions match TRBD2. The CDR3 extends over 17 amino acids. Germline-derived CDR1 and CDR2 are SGHTA and FQGTGA. Trimming cost V 5 bases and J 1 base; bases outside gene matches: 8. CDR3: CASSPLAGAMNTGELFF. Written as DNA, the CDR3 is TGTGCCAGCAGCCCTTTAGCGGGGGCGATGAACACCGGGGAGCTGTTTTTT. The variable domain in full, completed from reference TRBV7-3 and TRBJ2-2, reads GAGVSQTPSNKVTEKGKYVELRCDPISGHTALYWYRQSLGQGPEFLIYFQGTGAADDSGLPNDRFFAVRPEGSVSTLKIQRTERGDSAVYLCASSPLAGAMNTGELFFGEGSRLTVL.

This clone was seen a few times. This rearrangement joins TRBV5-1 to TRBJ1-1, with D perhaps TRBD1 (6 bases). The CDR3 totals 16 residues. V was clipped by 0 bases and J by 4 bases, with 16 bases between them. Looked up from germline, CDR1 is SGHRS and CDR2 is YFSETQ. The CDR3 loop is CASSLVAGAMGTEAFF. The CDR3 region has the DNA TGCGCCAGCAGCTTGGTGGCGGGGGCGATGGGCACTGAAGCTTTCTTT.

V is TRBV9 and J is TRBJ2-5; 12 bases line up with TRBD1. J lost 5 bases, V lost 3 bases, and 11 bases had no gene match. The CDR3 runs to 17 residues. Germline V gene lookup returns CDR1 SGDLS and CDR2 YYNGEE. The chain's CDR3 is CASSGDPGTGGFETQYF. The CDR3 coding sequence is TGTGCCAGCAGCGGTGATCCCGGGACAGGGGGCTTTGAGACCCAGTACTTC.

V gene TRBV19 combines with J gene TRBJ1-2, with D possibly matching TRBD1 (5 bases). With 5 bases removed from V and 5 bases from J, the gap between germline ends came to 9 bases. The CDR3 loop spans 12 amino acids. The germline gives CDR1 LNHDA, CDR2 SQIVND (reference sequence). In DNA, the CDR3 is TGTGCCAGTAGTGGGGGAGGTTATGGCTACACCTTC. Translated, it gives CASSGGGYGYTF.

About this clone itself: The same CDR3 arises from other DNA sequences in this sample as well. The chain has TRBV7-2 and TRBJ1-1, with TRBD1 matching 8 bases. The CDR3 loop spans 16 amino acids. V lost 3 bases, J lost 1 base, and 7 bases stayed unmatched. Per the germline V gene, CDR1 is SGHTA and CDR2 is FQGNSA. The CDR3 loop reads CASSFRTGRGNTEAFF. The CDR3 region has the DNA TGTGCCAGCAGCTTCCGGACAGGGCGTGGGAACACTGAAGCTTTCTTT.

The J gene is TRBJ2-1, the V gene TRBV19; TRBD2 agrees at 9 bases. V trimming: 8 bases; J trimming: 7 bases; junction bases outside the gene matches: 12. The CDR3 has 15 amino acids. CDR1 LNHDA and CDR2 SQIVND come from the germline V gene (reference sequence). The CDR3 here is CASLSLAGGPNEQFF. The CDR3 region has the DNA TGTGCCAGTCTCTCACTGGCGGGAGGGCCTAATGAGCAGTTCTTC.

The V and J genes are TRBV5-1 and TRBJ2-2; 8 bases are a match to TRBD2. With 2 bases clipped from V and 6 bases from J, the junction kept 3 bases outside the gene matches. CDR1 and CDR2 from the germline V gene are SGHRS and YFSETQ. CDR3 size: 14 residues. DNA for the CDR3: TGCGCCAGCAGCTTAGCGGGGGCCGCCGGGGAGCTGTTTTTT. This sequence encodes CASSLAGAAGELFF.

The rearrangement uses TRBV7-9 and TRBJ2-7; D gene uncertain. The CDR3 loop spans 14 amino acids. The V gene's germline CDR1 is SEHNR and CDR2 FQNEAQ (reference sequence). V gave up 5 bases and J gave up 5 bases, with 16 bases separating them. The CDR3 DNA reads as TGTGCCAGCAGCGTCAGCCGGAGCGCGGACGAGCAGTACTTC. Translation: CASSVSRSADEQYF.

The chain uses TRBV29-1 and TRBJ2-7; weak D call: TRBD2 (6 bases). CDR3 length equals 12 residues. The germline gives CDR1 SQVTM, CDR2 ANQGSEA. The CDR3 DNA sequence: TGCAGTGGAGGGAATACGGCTTACGAGCAGTACTTC. Translating it yields CSGGNTAYEQYF.

This chain links TRBV18 with TRBJ1-3; no firm D call. The CDR3 extends over 16 amino acids. Germline CDR1 and CDR2: KGHSH and LQKENI. V was pared by 2 bases and J by 4 bases, with 15 bases between. CDR3 nucleotides: TGTGCCAGCTCACCAGAAGTATGGGGAGTGGGAAACACCATATATTTT. It is translated as CASSPEVWGVGNTIYF.

V and J are TRBV5-4 and TRBJ2-1; weak D call: TRBD2 (5 bases). The CDR3 covers 14 residues. Germline V gene data show CDR1 as SGHNT and CDR2 as YYREEE (reference sequence). V was clipped by 4 bases and J by 7 bases, with 15 bases between them. The CDR3 loop is CASSPTRVLNEQFF. CDR3 bases: TGTGCCAGCAGCCCCACGCGGGTCCTGAATGAGCAGTTCTTC.

The chain carries TRBV12-3 or TRBV12-4 and TRBJ1-2; 9 bases align to TRBD1. The CDR3 is 13 residues long. Unmatched junction bases numbered 5, after V lost 6 bases and J lost 6 bases. CDR3 protein: CASSRTGENGYTF. In nucleotides, the CDR3 is TGTGCCAGCAGCAGGACAGGGGAAAATGGCTACACCTTC.

This clone was seen a handful of times. This chain connects TRBV28 to TRBJ2-1, with TRBD2 matching over 8 bases. CDR1 and CDR2 from the germline V gene are MDHEN and SYDVKM. This CDR3 contains 16 residues. V was pared by 4 bases and J by 7 bases, with 12 bases of the junction left unmatched. The CDR3 protein is CASSSLGSGRRNEQFF. The DNA of the CDR3 is TGTGCCAGCAGTTCCCTCGGGAGCGGGAGAAGGAATGAGCAGTTCTTC.

This sequence joins TRBV4-1 and TRBJ2-7; TRBD2 agrees at 10 bases. V shed 5 bases and J 0 bases; nucleotides not matched to a gene: 7. The germline V gene has CDR1 MGHRA and CDR2 YSYEKL. The CDR3 sequence is 16 residues long. The CDR3 sequence is CASSSKLAGFSYEQYF. CDR3 nucleotides: TGCGCCAGCAGCTCTAAACTAGCGGGGTTCTCCTACGAGCAGTACTTC.

The gene calls are TRBV18 and TRBJ1-5; no clear D. The V gene's germline CDR1 is KGHSH and CDR2 LQKENI. The CDR3 spans 13 residues. Trimming removed 6 bases at V and 6 bases at J, with 12 bases between. CDR3 protein: CASSVSGGQPQHF. The CDR3 nucleotides read TGTGCCAGCTCTGTATCCGGTGGTCAGCCCCAGCATTTT.

This clone was seen just once. The chain employs TRBV3-1 (or the pseudogene TRBV3-2) and TRBJ2-7; TRBD1 might be the D (6 bases). The CDR3 loop spans 15 amino acids. Per the germline V gene, CDR1 is LGHDT and CDR2 is YNNKEL (reference sequence). V shed 0 bases and J shed 4 bases, with 13 bases lying between them. CDR3 sequence reads: CASSQDHGGRYEQYF. Here the CDR3 DNA reads TGTGCCAGCAGCCAAGATCATGGGGGCCGGTACGAGCAGTACTTC.

This sequence joins TRBV25-1 and TRBJ1-2; D gene uncertain. The CDR3 runs 14 residues. In germline, CDR1 is MGHDK, CDR2 SYGVNS. The V end was cut by 7 bases, the J end by 4 bases, with 16 bases between. The CDR3 loop is CASMGGESAYGYTF. As DNA, the CDR3 is TGTGCCAGCATGGGCGGGGAATCGGCCTATGGCTACACCTTC.